This TCR beta chain originates from a study of T cell responses to AZD1222 COVID-19 vaccine. Comment on this clone: What it binds is unknown.

V was clipped by 1 base and J by 7 bases, with 14 bases between them. The germline gives CDR1 SGHVS, CDR2 FNYEAQ. The CDR3 is 15 amino acids. Study-wide results and limits: Only 6 or 7 people who got AZD1222 tested seropositive at baseline.

Generated by immunoSEQ multiplex PCR, the TCRdb table keeps only in-frame clones and is missing some. This table holds 150,000 or so clones, about 91% found once. The sequence was obtained from an adult in good health. Material: peripheral blood, obtained on day 0 of MenACWY control vaccination. The chain has TRBV7-6 and TRBJ1-5; tentatively, D is TRBD1 (6 bases). The CDR3 loop reads CASSLGAGGQQPQHF. The CDR3 DNA follows: TGTGCCAGCAGCTTAGGGGCGGGGGGACAACAGCCCCAGCATTTT.